The 20 T cell receptor beta chains given below trace back to one sample, sequenced in a study of blood T cell repertoires in COVID-19. Generated by immunoSEQ multiplex PCR, the TCRdb table keeps only in-frame clones and is missing some. In the table there are tens of thousands of clones, 70% to 90% of which are singletons. The material sequenced was peripheral blood. The receptors originated from a man aged 55 to 69 with COVID-19, enrolled during active disease.

The chain has TRBV30 and TRBJ2-5, with TRBD1 as a possible D gene (5 bases). The V end lost 3 bases, the J end lost 9 bases, and 17 bases lay between the germline ends. The CDR3 contains 13 residues. Per the germline V gene, CDR1 is GTSNPN and CDR2 is SVGIG (reference sequence). The CDR3, as DNA: TGTGCCTGGAGGTCGCAGGGCGTCGAGGCCCAGTACTTC. This gives the protein CAWRSQGVEAQYF. Based on the CDR3 plus reference TRBV30 and TRBJ2-5, the full variable domain is SQTIHQWPATLVQPVGSPLSLECTVEGTSNPNLYWYRQAAGRGLQLLFYSVGIGQISSEVPQNLSASRPQDRQFILSSKKLLLSDSGFYLCAWRSQGVEAQYFGPGTRLLVL.

The chain joins TRBV2 to TRBJ1-5, with D possibly TRBD1 on 6 matching bases. The CDR3 totals 15 residues. Germline CDR1 SNHLY, CDR2 FYNNEI. The V end lost 2 bases, the J end lost 6 bases, and 14 bases lay between the germline ends. CDR3 in DNA: TGTGCCAGCAGTGAAAGTCGGGGGGCAGGTCAGCCCCAGCATTTT. It encodes CASSESRGAGQPQHF.

The chain recombines TRBV19 with TRBJ1-1; D call uncertain. Looked up from germline, CDR1 is LNHDA and CDR2 is SQIVND (reference sequence). CDR3 size: 13 residues. Trimming took 4 bases from V and 2 from J, leaving 8 bases between them. The CDR3 DNA reads as TGTGCCAGTAGTACCTCCCTAAACACTGAAGCTTTCTTT. It yields the protein CASSTSLNTEAFF.

V and J are TRBV5-4 and TRBJ2-2, with TRBD2 identical over 8 bases. The germline V gene has CDR1 SGHNT and CDR2 YYREEE (reference sequence). The V and J ends lost 3 bases and 4 bases, in that order; junction bases with no gene match: 11. This CDR3 comprises 17 residues. CDR3 DNA sequence: TGTGCCAGCAGCTCGTTTAGCGGGATCGAGGGCACCGGGGAGCTGTTTTTT. Protein sequence: CASSSFSGIEGTGELFF.

This clone was picked up one time. The chain uses TRBV3-1 (or the pseudogene TRBV3-2) and TRBJ2-2; D is undetermined. The CDR3 has 16 amino acids. V was trimmed by 4 bases and J by 0 bases, leaving 12 bases between them. Germline V gene data show CDR1 as LGHDT and CDR2 as YNNKEL (reference sequence). This CDR3 reads CASSRTRNPNTGELFF. DNA for the CDR3: TGTGCCAGCAGCCGCACGAGGAACCCGAACACCGGGGAGCTGTTTTTT.

The genes are TRBV18 and TRBJ1-2; TRBD1 aligns across 8 bases. The V and J ends lost 3 bases and 1 base, in that order; junction bases with no gene match: 1. Germline V gene lookup returns CDR1 KGHSH and CDR2 LQKENI. The CDR3 loop spans 14 amino acids. This CDR3 is CASSPTGDNYGYTF. CDR3 nucleotides: TGTGCCAGCTCACCGACAGGGGATAACTATGGCTACACCTTC.

The chain combines TRBV30 with TRBJ2-1; 8 bases align to TRBD1. The V and J ends lost 5 bases and 2 bases, in that order; junction bases with no gene match: 5. Germline-derived CDR1 and CDR2 are GTSNPN and SVGIG (reference sequence). The CDR3 sequence is 14 residues long. CDR3 amino acids: CAWDDRGAYNEQFF. The CDR3 DNA is TGTGCCTGGGACGACAGGGGAGCCTACAATGAGCAGTTCTTC.

This rearrangement joins TRBV28 to TRBJ1-3; D remains unclear. The ends were cut back, 6 bases at V and 1 base at J, with 13 bases in the middle. The length of the CDR3 is 15 residues. CDR1 and CDR2 (germline): MDHEN, SYDVKM. The DNA for the CDR3 is TGTGCCAGCAGACCTAGGAAGGCGTCTGGAAACACCATATATTTT. It encodes CASRPRKASGNTIYF.

The genes are TRBV24-1 and TRBJ2-3; a possible D gene is TRBD2 (6 bases). Trimming took 4 bases from V and 9 from J, leaving 16 bases between them. This CDR3 has 14 amino acids. Germline V gives CDR1 KGHDR, CDR2 SFDVKD. CDR3 in DNA: TGTGCCACCAGTGAACCGGGAGCCCCGGCGACGCAGTATTTT. Translated, it gives CATSEPGAPATQYF.

The table lists this clone with a count of one. This rearrangement joins TRBV6-5 to TRBJ1-5; 10 bases map to TRBD1. With 6 bases clipped from V and 4 bases from J, the junction kept 3 bases outside the gene matches. The V gene's germline CDR1 is MNHEY and CDR2 SVGAGI. CDR3 length: 14 amino acids. CDR3 residues: CASRGQGTNQPQHF. Here the CDR3 DNA reads TGTGCCAGCAGGGGACAGGGGACGAATCAGCCCCAGCATTTT.

The genes are TRBV4-1 and TRBJ1-2; TRBD1 matches at 7 bases. The CDR3 covers 14 residues. The J segment lost 8 bases and the V segment lost 1 base, leaving 7 bases of the junction unmatched. CDR1 and CDR2 (germline): MGHRA, YSYEKL. Here the CDR3 reads CASSQGGRDRGYTF. The CDR3 coding sequence is TGCGCCAGCAGCCAAGGAGGTAGGGACAGAGGCTACACCTTC.

The chain couples TRBV7-8 to TRBJ2-2; 8 nucleotides match TRBD1. The ends lost 1 base at V and 4 bases at J; junction bases unmatched: 5. This CDR3 is built from 16 residues. Germline CDR1 reads SGHVS; CDR2 reads FQNEAQ. Written as DNA, the CDR3 is TGTGCCAGCAGCTTAGAAGGGGACAGGTTCACCGGGGAGCTGTTTTTT. Translated: CASSLEGDRFTGELFF.

V is TRBV28 and J is TRBJ1-1; no definite D call. In germline, CDR1 is MDHEN, CDR2 SYDVKM. Trimming left V 7 bases short and J 6 bases short, with 9 bases between. The length of the CDR3 is 11 residues. For the CDR3, the DNA is TGTGCCAGCATACGACGGGCTGAAGCTTTCTTT. This codes for CASIRRAEAFF.

This clone was seen more than once but under ten times. The chain uses TRBV24-1 and TRBJ1-1; possible D gene TRBD1, 5 bases. The CDR3 sequence is 13 residues long. Germline loops: CDR1 KGHDR, CDR2 SFDVKD. V shed 9 bases and J shed 1 base, with 11 bases lying between them. CDR3 DNA: TGTGCCACCTCCGGGGGAGGGAACACTGAAGCTTTCTTT. Its translation is CATSGGGNTEAFF.

This clone appeared once. The chain employs TRBV2 and TRBJ2-7; 9 positions match TRBD1. With 6 bases clipped from V and 1 base from J, the junction kept 13 bases outside the gene matches. Per the germline V gene, CDR1 is SNHLY and CDR2 is FYNNEI. This CDR3 comprises 17 residues. CDR3 in DNA: TGTGCCAGCAGAAGGCTCTCCGGGACAGGGAATTCCTACGAGCAGTACTTC. Translation gives CASRRLSGTGNSYEQYF.

This clone was counted a single time. J is TRBJ1-4 and V is TRBV28; the D gene is possibly TRBD1 (6 bases). V dropped 3 bases and J dropped 8 bases, with 16 bases sitting between them. Germline-derived CDR1 and CDR2 are MDHEN and SYDVKM. This CDR3 spans 15 amino acids. The CDR3 reads CASSFGSRGAEKLFF. For the CDR3, the DNA is TGTGCCAGCAGTTTTGGTAGCAGGGGAGCGGAAAAACTGTTTTTT.

The V call is TRBV19, the J call TRBJ1-5; 11 bases line up with TRBD1. In germline, CDR1 is LNHDA, CDR2 SQIVND (reference sequence). With 1 base clipped from V and 6 bases from J, the junction kept 5 bases outside the gene matches. The CDR3 consists of 16 residues. This CDR3 reads CASSIAGTGGTQPQHF. For the CDR3, the DNA is TGTGCCAGTAGTATAGCCGGGACAGGGGGAACTCAGCCCCAGCATTTT.

This clone has just one count. V usage is TRBV5-1 and J usage is TRBJ2-3, with D possibly TRBD2 on 6 matching bases. The CDR3 runs to 14 residues. V was pared by 2 bases and J by 2 bases, with 9 bases between. The germline V gene has CDR1 SGHRS and CDR2 YFSETQ. CDR3 bases: TGCGCCAGCAGCTTTACGCGGGACACAGATACGCAGTATTTT. Protein: CASSFTRDTDTQYF.

V and J are TRBV12-3 or TRBV12-4 and TRBJ2-7, with D tentatively TRBD2 (6 bases). The CDR3 sequence is 13 residues long. V gave up 5 bases and J gave up 3 bases, with 11 bases separating them. As DNA, the CDR3 is TGTGCCAGCAGTCCCCCCGGGGGCTACGAGCAGTACTTC. Its protein is CASSPPGGYEQYF.

The chain links TRBV7-9 to TRBJ2-1; no firm D call. V was clipped by 5 bases and J by 2 bases, with 10 bases between them. The CDR3 contains 14 residues. Germline values: CDR1 SEHNR, CDR2 FQNEAQ (reference sequence). The CDR3 region has the DNA TGTGCCAGCAGCAGGGCGGAGACCTACAATGAGCAGTTCTTC. Translating gives CASSRAETYNEQFF.